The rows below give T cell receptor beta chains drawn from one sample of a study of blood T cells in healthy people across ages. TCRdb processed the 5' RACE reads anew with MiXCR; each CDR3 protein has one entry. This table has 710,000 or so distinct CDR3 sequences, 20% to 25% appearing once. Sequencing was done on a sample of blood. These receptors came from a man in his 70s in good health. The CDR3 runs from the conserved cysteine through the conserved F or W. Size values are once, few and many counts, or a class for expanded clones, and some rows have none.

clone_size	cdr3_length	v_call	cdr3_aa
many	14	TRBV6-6	CASTRTGTNYGYTF
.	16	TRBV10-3	CAIRPGTSGAYNEQFF
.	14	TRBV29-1	CSVEKLLDDQPQHF
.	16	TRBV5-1	CASSLADGGLNTEAFF
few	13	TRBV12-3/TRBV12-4	CASSLGSADAQYF
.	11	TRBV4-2	CATQGLAGEFF
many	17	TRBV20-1	CSARDAQRQGAGNEQFF
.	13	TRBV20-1	CSVKGQGFHEQYF
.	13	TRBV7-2	CASSLSAVETQYF
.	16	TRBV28	CASSNPGTSGVETQYF
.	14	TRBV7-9	CASSHTTPHNEQFF
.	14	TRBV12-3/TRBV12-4	CASSGGSVVLEQFF
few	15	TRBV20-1	CSARDSRTVNSPLHF
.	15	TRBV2	CASTLLSSPTYEQYF
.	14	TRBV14	CASSQTGWGGVQYF
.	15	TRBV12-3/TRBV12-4	CASTWGHSNTGELFF
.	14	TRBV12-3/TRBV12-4	CASSLVLKVTEAFF
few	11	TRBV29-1	CSVDVNTEAFF
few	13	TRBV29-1	CSVGQGYYNEQFF
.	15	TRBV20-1	CSASDRGLSTDTQYF
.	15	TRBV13	CASRSRLAGGGEQFF
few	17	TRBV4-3	CASSQAFGRESVSEQFF
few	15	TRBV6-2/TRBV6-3	CASGAVNLAKNIQYF
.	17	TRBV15	CATSSLTSGGWGNEQFF
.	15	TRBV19	CASSIVGLAGDTQYF
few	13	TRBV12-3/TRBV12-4	CASRQSYGETQYF
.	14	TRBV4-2	CASSQDTGDYGYTF
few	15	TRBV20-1	CSARVGGSPSYEQYF
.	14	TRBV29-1	CSVGSVVAKNIQYF
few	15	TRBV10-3	CAISERSGGNQPQHF
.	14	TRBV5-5	CASNPDRGSEKLFF
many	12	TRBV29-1	CSVEEGRDIQYF
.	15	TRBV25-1	CASSQTGTFLETQYF
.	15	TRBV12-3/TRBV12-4	CASSLKGGPQETQYF
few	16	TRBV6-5	CASSYSETSGKETQYF
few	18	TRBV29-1	CSVEDSIGRAGYYNEQFF
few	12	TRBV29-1	CSVEGAGGLLFF
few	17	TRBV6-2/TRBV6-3	CASSANFGTSAPNEQFF
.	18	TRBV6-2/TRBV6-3	CASSYSRDPGSGANVLTF
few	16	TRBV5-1	CASSLGLAGGPHEQFF
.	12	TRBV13	CASSQRTSRAFF
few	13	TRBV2	CASRAGPQETQYF
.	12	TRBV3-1	CASEGQAHEQYF
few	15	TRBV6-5	CASSYTQTRTETQYF
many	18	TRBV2	CASNPSPGLAGGPDTQYF
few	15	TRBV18	CASSPGPGLAGEQFF
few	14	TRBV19	CASSIGPGQRGYTF
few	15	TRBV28	CASRDSSSGANVQTF
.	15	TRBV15	CATSRSSGRTDTQYF
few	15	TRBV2	CASSGLAGGSDTQYF
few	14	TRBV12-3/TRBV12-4	CASSSGRGGTEAFF
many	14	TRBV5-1	CASSLSDGSTEQYF
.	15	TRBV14	CASSQVQGFYNEQFF